This TCR beta chain was identified in a study of T cells in Graves' hyperthyroidism and ophthalmopathy (dated by TCRdb to about 2019). Regarding the complete study: Peripheral blood was collected at initial diagnosis, before any treatment. A discovery cohort of roughly 96 patients, approximately 44 with Graves' ophthalmopathy and approximately 57 with stable Graves' hyperthyroidism, was used to find distinguishing TCR V-J signatures. An independent validation cohort of 18 to 20 hyperthyroidism patients and 17 patients who later progressed to ophthalmopathy tested prospective prediction of ophthalmopathy. The 100 or so discovery patients were randomly split 7:3 into training and test sets. In more than 5 Graves' hyperthyroidism patients, the study also compared T-cell repertoires from thyroid tissue with T-cell repertoires from blood. After sampling, hyperthyroidism patients received methimazole starting at 30 mg daily, and ophthalmopathy patients received high-dose intravenous methylprednisolone. The paper describes TCR Vbeta CDR3 sequencing of about 140 peripheral blood samples, made up of around 41 ophthalmopathy patients, some 76 hyperthyroidism patients and 17 progressor patients. Overall study outcomes, separate from this receptor: Most expanded thyroid clonotypes (frequency above 0.001) were also found in blood, which suggests that blood repertoires may mirror thyroid immune responses. No statistical method was used to set the sample size in advance, and investigators knew the group allocation. In validation, progression to ophthalmopathy was predicted by the model with 70% to 71% sensitivity and just over 72% specificity, a median of 6.5 months before onset. A 13 V-J signature model separated ophthalmopathy from stable hyperthyroidism, with around 90% sensitivity and roughly 81% specificity in cross-validation and 80%/75% in testing.

Stable Graves' hyperthyroidism was defined as the absence of progression to ophthalmopathy over 18 months of follow-up. The hyperthyroidism patients were between 18 and 65 years old and newly diagnosed, with a disease duration of less than 2 months. Any patient with an uncontrolled infection, another autoimmune disease, pregnancy or lactation was excluded. Diagnoses were based on clinical symptoms, serum thyroxine and TRAb, thyroid ultrasound and orbital computed tomography. Ficoll-Paque density gradient centrifugation was used to isolate PBMCs from around 10 ml of fresh peripheral blood. Total RNA was extracted with Trizol reagent, and quality was checked on an Agilent 2100 Bioanalyzer. TCR beta CDR3 regions were amplified from RNA transcripts. The TCR CDR3 was subjected to a first round of RT-PCR using the HTBI primer set and the Qiagen OneStep RT-PCR kit. The libraries were constructed in a second round of multiplex PCR and then size-selected and purified. Paired-end sequencing of the libraries was performed with 100 bp reads on an Illumina HiSeq2000. Turning to the authors' computational methods: SOAPnuke was used to process the raw data, throwing out any read that contained adapters or uncalled bases, had a mean Phred below 15, or lacked an exact constant-primer or identifier match. COPE v1.2.5 was used to merge high-quality paired reads, and clonotypes were defined as unique nucleotide sequences. Clonotypes were aligned to IMGT TRBV, TRBD and TRBJ reference segments using MiTCR v1.1. The analysis was restricted to V-J combinations with a frequency above 0.0001, which together covered just over 98% of the repertoires. A TCS score was defined as the ratio between F50 (clonal expansion) and ExV (chaos), using BLOSUM62-based TCRdist between CDR3 peptides within each V-J. Welch's t-statistics and random forest reduced 500 to 550 V-J features to 13, which were used in a naive Bayes classifier (R e1071). TCRdb reran the public reads through fastp at Q25 and MiXCR, keeping productive beta chains. Entries are consolidated by CDR3 protein sequence, retaining the most common genes and DNA. For this entry, the V and J calls and clone size follow TCRdb and not the study's own pipeline. The sample table contains about 400,000 distinct CDR3 sequences; only one count was recorded for just under 25% of them. Of the sample, about 70% falls within the top ten clones.

In regard to this clonotype: There is no known antigen for this receptor. The sample holds no much larger clone one base away, and base qualities are not on file.

The germline V gene yields ENHRY for CDR1 and SYGVKD for CDR2. The CDR3 runs 13 amino acids, cysteine and phenylalanine included. This entry keeps only the CDR3 DNA: 39 bases, framed from base 1. V is reduced by 10 bases and J by 0 bases, leaving a spacing of 9 bases between them. The rearranged segments are TRBV10-3 and TRBJ2-2, and the D gene may be TRBD1, 6 bases matching. The sequenced material came from blood. This receptor was obtained from a man over 45 with Graves' hyperthyroidism. The CDR3 reads CANRQANTGELFF. The DNA reads as follows: TGTGCCAACCGACAGGCGAACACCGGGGAGCTGTTTTTT.